Listed below are T cell receptor beta chains from one sample, sequenced in a study of blood T cell repertoires in COVID-19. The data were produced by immunoSEQ multiplex PCR, yet TCRdb's version contains in-frame clones alone and is incomplete. This table has 150,000 to 200,000 clones, roughly three quarters appearing once. The sequenced sample was peripheral blood. The receptors originated from a man aged 55 to 70 with active or convalescent COVID-19. Both conserved end residues are part of each CDR3. A D gene is named only where the DNA matches it firmly.

d_call: TRBD2
v_call: TRBV7-9
j_call: TRBJ2-1
cdr3_aa: CASSKPGLAGDYNEQFF
cdr3_nt: TGTGCCAGCAGCAAACCGGGACTAGCGGGGGACTACAATGAGCAGTTCTTC

d_call: -
v_call: TRBV11-2
j_call: TRBJ2-3
cdr3_aa: CASSLSSTDTQYF
cdr3_nt: TGTGCCAGCAGCTTGAGCAGCACAGATACGCAGTATTTT

d_call: -
v_call: TRBV11-3
j_call: TRBJ2-3
cdr3_aa: CASSPTAGTDTQYF
cdr3_nt: TGTGCCAGCAGCCCGACTGCGGGCACAGATACGCAGTATTTT

d_call: TRBD1
v_call: TRBV19
j_call: TRBJ1-5
cdr3_aa: CASTTGAWNQPQHF
cdr3_nt: TGTGCCAGCACAACAGGGGCCTGGAATCAGCCCCAGCATTTT

d_call: -
v_call: TRBV28
j_call: TRBJ1-2
cdr3_aa: CASNPPTDFDYGYTF
cdr3_nt: TGTGCCAGCAACCCGCCAACGGACTTCGACTATGGCTACACCTTC

d_call: -
v_call: TRBV9
j_call: TRBJ2-1
cdr3_aa: CASSVQTGSGLDNEQFF
cdr3_nt: TGTGCCAGCAGCGTCCAGACGGGAAGCGGGCTTGACAATGAGCAGTTCTTC

d_call: TRBD1
v_call: TRBV19
j_call: TRBJ2-4
cdr3_aa: CASSIRDRVAIQYF
cdr3_nt: TGTGCCAGTAGTATTAGGGACAGGGTAGCCATTCAGTACTTC

d_call: -
v_call: TRBV4-3
j_call: TRBJ2-1
cdr3_aa: CASRLDLDNNEQFF
cdr3_nt: TGCGCCAGCAGGTTGGATCTCGACAACAATGAGCAGTTCTTC

d_call: -
v_call: TRBV14
j_call: TRBJ2-5
cdr3_aa: CASSQSLHPGQETQYF
cdr3_nt: TGTGCCAGCAGCCAAAGCTTACACCCGGGACAAGAGACCCAGTACTTC

d_call: -
v_call: TRBV28
j_call: TRBJ1-3
cdr3_aa: CASSSITEGSGNTIYF
cdr3_nt: TGTGCCAGCAGTTCCATAACTGAGGGCTCTGGAAACACCATATATTTT

d_call: -
v_call: TRBV3-1/TRBV3-2
j_call: TRBJ1-2
cdr3_aa: CASSPPGQSYGYTF
cdr3_nt: TGTGCCAGCAGCCCTCCGGGACAAAGCTATGGCTACACCTTC

d_call: TRBD2
v_call: TRBV24-1
j_call: TRBJ2-1
cdr3_aa: CATGTSGTRNEQFF
cdr3_nt: TGTGCCACCGGGACTAGCGGCACTCGGAATGAGCAGTTCTTC

d_call: TRBD2
v_call: TRBV5-6
j_call: TRBJ2-2
cdr3_aa: CASSSVSGGPFANTGELFF
cdr3_nt: TGTGCCAGCAGCTCCGTTTCGGGAGGGCCGTTCGCGAACACCGGGGAGCTGTTTTTT

d_call: -
v_call: TRBV5-1
j_call: TRBJ2-1
cdr3_aa: CASSPSTNGGVF
cdr3_nt: TGCGCCAGCAGCCCGTCCACTAACGGAGGGGTCTTC

d_call: -
v_call: TRBV28
j_call: TRBJ2-7
cdr3_aa: CASSTRTAYEQYF
cdr3_nt: TGTGCCAGCAGTACCCGGACAGCCTACGAGCAGTACTTC

d_call: TRBD1
v_call: TRBV18
j_call: TRBJ2-7
cdr3_aa: CASSPDRVLNEQYF
cdr3_nt: TGTGCCAGCTCTCCTGACAGGGTACTAAACGAGCAGTACTTC